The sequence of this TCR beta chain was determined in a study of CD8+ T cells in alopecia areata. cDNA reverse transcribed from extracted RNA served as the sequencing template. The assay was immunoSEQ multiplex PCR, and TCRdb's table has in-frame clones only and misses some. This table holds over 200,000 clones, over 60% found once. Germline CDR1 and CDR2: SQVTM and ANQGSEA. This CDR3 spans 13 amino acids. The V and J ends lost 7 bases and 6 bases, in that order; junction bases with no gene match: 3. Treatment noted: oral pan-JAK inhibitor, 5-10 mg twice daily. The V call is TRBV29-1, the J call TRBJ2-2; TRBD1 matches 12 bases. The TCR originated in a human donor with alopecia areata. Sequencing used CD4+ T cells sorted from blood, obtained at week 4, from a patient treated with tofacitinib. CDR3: CSAGTGGSGELFF. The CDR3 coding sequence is TGCAGCGCCGGGACAGGGGGCTCCGGGGAGCTGTTTTTT.